This T cell receptor (beta chain) derives from a study of blood T cell repertoires in COVID-19. Turning to the study itself: Collection of acute and convalescent COVID-19 samples took place in the United States, Italy and Spain. PBMCs, B-cell-depleted T cells, or T cells provided the cDNA or gDNA that made up the material.

As handled by the study authors: Quantification of nucleated cells was approximated via reference gene primer amplification. Here immunoSEQ multiplex PCR was the method, and the copy in TCRdb shows in-frame clones only, minus some. The V and J calls and the clone size are those of that table, but D and trimming were determined from the DNA. This table has some 41,000 clones, around four fifths appearing once. There are a few counts of this clone. The CDR3 loop spans 15 amino acids. V gave up 2 bases and J gave up 5 bases, with 16 bases separating them. The V gene's germline CDR1 is SGHNT and CDR2 YYREEE (reference sequence).

The chain couples TRBV5-4 to TRBJ2-5; D call uncertain. Sequenced input: peripheral blood. The sequence derives from an elderly woman with active or convalescent COVID-19. The CDR3 here is CASSFRAGQVETQYF. The DNA for the CDR3 is TGTGCCAGCAGCTTTCGAGCAGGTCAGGTGGAGACCCAGTACTTC.